This note documents a single T cell receptor beta chain sequence. This clonotype was recorded a few times. No antigen is known for it. Nothing much larger sits one base from this clone, and base qualities are not available. Ophthalmopathy patients had moderately to severely active disease, Clinical Activity Score of at least 3, NOSPECS grade of at least 4, and duration under 3 months. Any patient with an uncontrolled infection, another autoimmune disease, pregnancy or lactation was excluded. Diagnoses were established on the basis of clinical symptoms, serum thyroxine and TRAb, thyroid ultrasound, and orbital computed tomography. Ficoll-Paque density gradient centrifugation was used to isolate PBMCs from 10 ml of fresh peripheral blood. Total RNA was extracted using Trizol reagent, and RNA quality was assessed on an Agilent 2100 Bioanalyzer. The TCR beta CDR3 regions were amplified from the RNA transcripts. The TCR CDR3 was subjected to a first round of RT-PCR using the HTBI primer set and the Qiagen OneStep RT-PCR kit. A second multiplex PCR round built the libraries, followed by size selection and purification. Sequencing of the libraries was done on an Illumina HiSeq2000 using paired-end 100 bp reads. In the authors' own workflow: SOAPnuke was used to process the raw data, throwing out any read that contained adapters or uncalled bases, had a mean Phred below 15, or lacked an exact constant-primer or identifier match. COPE v1.2.5 was used to merge the high-quality paired reads, and each unique nucleotide sequence was defined as a clonotype. MiTCR v1.1 was used to align the clonotypes against IMGT TRBV, TRBD and TRBJ reference segments. Analysis was restricted to V-J combinations with a frequency above 0.0001, which covered roughly 99% of repertoires. The TCS score was defined as F50 (clonal expansion) divided by E x V (chaos), with BLOSUM62-based TCRdist calculated between CDR3 peptides within each V-J. Welch's t-statistics and random forest reduced around 520 V-J features to fewer than 15, which were used in a naive Bayes classifier (R e1071). TCRdb trimmed the raw reads at Q25, called clones with MiXCR and kept productive beta chains. When rows share a CDR3 protein, they turn into one entry using the most common DNA and genes. TCRdb, not the authors, supplied the V and J calls. The sample data list under 400,000 distinct CDR3 sequences, and less than 20% of these were observed just once. Of the sample, roughly a sixth falls within the top ten clones.

The sample originates from a study of T cells in Graves' hyperthyroidism and ophthalmopathy (dated by TCRdb to the late 2010s). Describing the broader study: Peripheral blood was collected at initial diagnosis, before any treatment. The 75 to 100 discovery patients were divided at random into training and test sets in a 7:3 ratio. Prospective prediction of ophthalmopathy was tested in an independent validation cohort consisting of roughly 20 hyperthyroidism patients and some 15 patients who later progressed to ophthalmopathy. In roughly six Graves' hyperthyroidism patients, the study also compared T-cell repertoires from thyroid tissue with T-cell repertoires from blood. After blood sampling, hyperthyroidism patients were treated with methimazole at a starting dose of 30 mg daily, and ophthalmopathy patients were treated with high-dose intravenous methylprednisolone. The paper reports TCR Vbeta CDR3 sequencing of 130 to 150 peripheral blood samples: approximately 41 ophthalmopathy, 70 to 85 hyperthyroidism and around 17 progressor patients. TCR V-J signatures able to tell the groups apart were searched for in a discovery cohort of 95 or so patients, of whom around 42 had Graves' ophthalmopathy and roughly 57 had stable Graves' hyperthyroidism.

General conclusions and limits of the study: Sample size was not statistically predetermined, and blinding of investigators to group allocation was not performed. In validation, the model predicted progression to ophthalmopathy a median of roughly 6.2 months before onset, with approximately 70% sensitivity and nearly 75% specificity. Blood samples also contained most of the expanded thyroid clonotypes (frequency above 0.001), which suggests that blood repertoires may reflect thyroid immune responses. A model built on a 13 V-J signature distinguished ophthalmopathy from stable hyperthyroidism, reaching 85% to 90% sensitivity and about 81% specificity in cross-validation and 80%/75% in testing.

This receptor was identified in a woman in her forties with Graves' ophthalmopathy. What was sequenced was blood.

The nucleotide sequence reads as follows: TGTGCCAGCAGTTACTCGACACAGGTGAACACTGAAGCTTTCTTT. Its translation reads: CASSYSTQVNTEAFF. This sequence uses TRBV6-5 and TRBJ1-1; 5 matching bases give a weak D call of TRBD1. Taken from cysteine to phenylalanine, the CDR3 has 15 residues. Only CDR3 DNA is held: 45 bases, read in frame from base 1. Deletion took 0 bases off V and 0 bases off J, with a span of 8 bases between the germline ends. CDR1 and CDR2, looked up from the germline V gene, are MNHEY and SVGAGI.